The 2 T cell receptor beta chains presented below share a single source sample, sequenced in a study of CD8+CD57+ T cells in acquired aplastic anemia. According to the study, genomic DNA was the template for TCR beta VDJ and CDR3 profiling. Each CDR3 protein gets one entry after TCRdb re-called the reads with MiXCR. The sample holds some 150,000 distinct CDR3 sequences; 41% are singletons and the top ten take roughly 8.1%. The sample comprised sorted CD4+, CD8+, or CD8+CD57+ T cells (not recorded which) from PBMCs. The receptor set was obtained from a human donor in good health, serving as a control.

At least ten counts were recorded for this clonotype. The rearrangement uses TRBV4-1 and TRBJ2-3, with D perhaps matching TRBD2 (6 bases). V lost 4 bases and J lost 0, with 20 bases in between. Germline CDR1 is MGHRA and CDR2 is YSYEKL. This CDR3 comprises 18 residues. CDR3 DNA: TGCGCCAGCAGCCTGCAGAATTACATAGCGGAAAGCACAGATACGCAGTATTTT. It specifies CASSLQNYIAESTDTQYF.

This clonotype was counted a few times. The V gene is TRBV3-1, the J gene TRBJ2-3, with 9 bases aligning to TRBD2. The CDR3 is 16 residues long. V lost 1 base, J lost 0 bases, and 2 bases stayed unmatched. CDR1 and CDR2 from the germline V gene are LGHDT and YNNKEL (reference sequence). The chain's CDR3 is CASSQGAGGSTDTQYF. The CDR3 DNA reads as TGTGCCAGCAGCCAAGGGGCGGGGGGGAGCACAGATACGCAGTATTTT.